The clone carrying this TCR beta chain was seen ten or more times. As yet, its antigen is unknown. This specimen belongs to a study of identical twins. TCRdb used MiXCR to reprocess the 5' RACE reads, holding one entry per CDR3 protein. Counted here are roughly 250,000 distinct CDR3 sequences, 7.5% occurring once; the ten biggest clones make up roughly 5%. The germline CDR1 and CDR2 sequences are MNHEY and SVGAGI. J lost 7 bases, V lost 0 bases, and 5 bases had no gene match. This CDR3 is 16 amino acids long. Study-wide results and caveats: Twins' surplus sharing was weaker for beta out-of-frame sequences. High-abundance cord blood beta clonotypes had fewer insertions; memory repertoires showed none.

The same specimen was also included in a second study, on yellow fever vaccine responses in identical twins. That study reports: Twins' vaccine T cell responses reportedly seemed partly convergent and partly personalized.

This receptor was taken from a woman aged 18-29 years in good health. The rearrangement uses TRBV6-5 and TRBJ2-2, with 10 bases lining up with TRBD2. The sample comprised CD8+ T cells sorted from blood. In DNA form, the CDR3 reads TGTGCCAGCAGTTACTCTAGCGGGGGGACAAACGGGGAGCTGTTTTTT. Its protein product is CASSYSSGGTNGELFF.